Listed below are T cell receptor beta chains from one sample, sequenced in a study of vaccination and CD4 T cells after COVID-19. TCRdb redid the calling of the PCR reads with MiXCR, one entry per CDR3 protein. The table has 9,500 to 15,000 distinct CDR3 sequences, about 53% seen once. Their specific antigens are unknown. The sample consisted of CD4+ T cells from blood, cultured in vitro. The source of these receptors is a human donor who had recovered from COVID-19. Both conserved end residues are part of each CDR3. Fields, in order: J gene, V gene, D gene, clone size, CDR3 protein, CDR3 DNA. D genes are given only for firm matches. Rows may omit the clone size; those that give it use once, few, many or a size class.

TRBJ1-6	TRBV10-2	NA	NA	CASRSGLNNSPLHF	TGCGCCAGCAGATCGGGCCTTAATAATTCACCCCTCCACTTT
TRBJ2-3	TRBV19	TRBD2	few	CASSPLAGAADTQYF	TGTGCCAGTAGCCCCCTAGCGGGAGCGGCAGATACGCAGTATTTT
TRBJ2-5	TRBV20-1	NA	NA	CSAQYQETQYF	TGCAGTGCTCAGTACCAAGAGACCCAGTACTTC
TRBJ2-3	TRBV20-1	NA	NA	CSASFIGREITDTQYF	TGCAGTGCTAGTTTTATCGGGCGCGAGATCACAGATACGCAGTATTTT
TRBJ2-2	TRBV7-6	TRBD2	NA	CASSWTSGRAGELFF	TGTGCCAGCAGCTGGACTAGCGGGAGGGCCGGGGAGCTGTTTTTT
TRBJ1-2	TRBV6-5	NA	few	CASSYLRETGAGYTF	TGTGCCAGCAGTTACCTGAGGGAGACAGGAGCTGGCTACACCTTC
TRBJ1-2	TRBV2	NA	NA	CASSDRNYGYTF	TGTGCCAGCAGTGACAGGAACTATGGCTACACCTTC
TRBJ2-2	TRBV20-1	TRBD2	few	CSGTSDTGELFF	TGCAGTGGGACTAGCGACACCGGGGAGCTGTTTTTT
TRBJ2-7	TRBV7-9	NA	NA	CASSNRTVSYEQYF	TGTGCCAGCAGCAATCGGACCGTCTCCTACGAGCAGTACTTC
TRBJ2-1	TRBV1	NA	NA	CTSSQKGAGGYNEQFF	TGCACCAGCAGCCAGAAGGGGGCGGGAGGATACAATGAGCAGTTCTTC
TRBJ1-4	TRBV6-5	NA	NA	CASSYGTSAREKLFF	TGTGCCAGCAGTTACGGGACCTCCGCCCGGGAAAAACTGTTTTTT
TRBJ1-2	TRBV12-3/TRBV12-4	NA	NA	CASSFGATNYGYTF	TGTGCCAGCAGTTTCGGGGCCACTAACTATGGCTACACCTTC
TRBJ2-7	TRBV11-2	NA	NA	CASSLVWSSYEQYF	TGTGCCAGCAGCTTAGTTTGGAGCTCCTACGAGCAGTACTTC
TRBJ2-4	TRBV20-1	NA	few	CSARGRSGKNIQYF	TGCAGTGCTAGAGGTCGGAGCGGGAAAAACATTCAGTACTTC
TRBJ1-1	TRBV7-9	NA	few	CASSLDMNTEAFF	TGTGCCAGCAGCCTAGACATGAACACTGAAGCTTTCTTT
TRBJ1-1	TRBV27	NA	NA	CASSRNMNTEAFF	TGTGCCAGCAGTCGCAACATGAACACTGAAGCTTTCTTT
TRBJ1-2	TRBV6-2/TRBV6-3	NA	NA	CASSYSMGNGYTF	TGTGCCAGCAGTTACTCGATGGGCAATGGCTACACCTTC
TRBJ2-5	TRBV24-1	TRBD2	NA	CATSDRGTSGRRETQYF	TGTGCCACCAGTGATCGGGGGACTAGCGGGAGAAGAGAGACCCAGTACTTC
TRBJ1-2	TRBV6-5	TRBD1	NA	CASSLTGDPYGYTF	TGTGCCAGCAGTTTGACAGGGGATCCCTATGGCTACACCTTC
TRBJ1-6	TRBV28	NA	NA	CASRGWNSPLHF	TGTGCCAGCAGGGGATGGAATTCACCCCTCCACTTT
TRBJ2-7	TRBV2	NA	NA	CASSGLWTDEQYF	TGTGCCAGCAGTGGGCTATGGACTGACGAGCAGTACTTC
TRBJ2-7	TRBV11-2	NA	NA	CASSLGDYEQYF	TGTGCCAGCAGCTTAGGCGACTACGAGCAGTACTTC
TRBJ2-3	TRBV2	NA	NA	CASQLWLEDTQYF	TGTGCCAGCCAGCTTTGGTTAGAAGATACGCAGTATTTT
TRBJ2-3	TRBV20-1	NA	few	CSARVGGSRDTQYF	TGCAGTGCTAGAGTCGGGGGAAGCCGAGATACGCAGTATTTT
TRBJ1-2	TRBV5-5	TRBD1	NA	CASSLPTGGVGYTF	TGTGCCAGCAGCTTGCCGACAGGGGGCGTTGGCTACACCTTC